These 3 T cell receptor beta chains originate from one sample sequenced in a study of blood T cell repertoires in COVID-19. Profiling relied on immunoSEQ multiplex PCR, and the TCRdb table lists in-frame clones only, not all of them. The sample yields about 78,000 clones, less than 95% seen once. Sequencing was performed on peripheral blood. The receptors here all came from a woman aged 45-59 years in a cohort sampled during active COVID-19.

The CDR3 loop is CASSEGRGTDTQYF. The CDR3 DNA sequence: TGTGCCAGCAGTGAGGGCAGGGGCACAGATACGCAGTATTTT. V is TRBV2 and J is TRBJ2-3, with D tentatively TRBD1 (5 bases). Deletions cut 3 bases from V and 1 base from J, with 8 bases between. CDR3 length: 14 residues. Germline CDR1 reads SNHLY; CDR2 reads FYNNEI. The full variable domain, in which reference TRBV2 and TRBJ2-3 provide the parts outside the CDR3, is EPEVTQTPSHQVTQMGQEVILRCVPISNHLYFYWYRQILGQKVEFLVSFYNNEISEKSEIFDDQFSVERPDGSNFTLKIRSTKLEDSAMYFCASSEGRGTDTQYFGPGTRLTVL.

This chain joins TRBV27 and TRBJ2-3, with 8 bases fitting TRBD2. The CDR3 sequence is 17 residues long. The J segment lost 1 base and the V segment lost 4 bases, leaving 10 bases of the junction unmatched. Germline V CDR1 and CDR2: MNHEY, SMNVEV (reference sequence). CDR3 residues: CASSSTMELAGTDTQYF. CDR3 nucleotide sequence: TGTGCCAGCAGTTCTACCATGGAACTAGCGGGCACAGATACGCAGTATTTT.

This clone was seen more than once but under ten times. The J gene is TRBJ2-5, the V gene TRBV7-9; D is undetermined. CDR1 SEHNR and CDR2 FQNEAQ come from the germline V gene (reference sequence). This CDR3 has 14 amino acids. V was shortened by 7 bases and J by 4 bases, with 16 bases between the two germline ends. The chain's CDR3 is CASTAFGATETQYF. CDR3 coding DNA: TGTGCCAGCACCGCCTTTGGAGCGACAGAGACCCAGTACTTC.